Listed below are T cell receptor beta chains from one sample, sequenced in a study of cytomegalovirus exposure and HLA in healthy donors. Libraries were prepared by immunoSEQ multiplex PCR; TCRdb keeps only in-frame clonotypes and omits some of them. The sample includes approximately 150,000 clones, more than 65% of them seen just once. Sequenced input: PBMCs. All receptors come from a man aged 18 to 29 in good health and CMV-seropositive. The CDR3 runs from the conserved cysteine through the conserved F or W. The D gene is left open where the match is weak. Not every row has a clone size; where given, it reads once, few, many or a size class.

d_call | j_call | v_call | clone_size | cdr3_aa | cdr3_nt
TRBD2 | TRBJ2-3 | TRBV5-1 | . | CASSLRTSGRATDTQYF | TGCGCCAGCAGCCTCCGGACTAGCGGGAGGGCCACAGATACGCAGTATTTT
. | TRBJ2-7 | TRBV7-9 | . | CAGRGIDYEQYF | TGTGCCGGAAGGGGAATTGATTACGAGCAGTACTTC
. | TRBJ2-2 | TRBV7-9 | . | CATSGTNTGELFF | TGTGCCACCTCCGGGACTAACACCGGGGAGCTGTTTTTT
TRBD1 | TRBJ1-2 | TRBV2 | once | CASRAQTGVGYTF | TGTGCCAGCAGGGCTCAGACAGGGGTTGGCTACACCTTC
TRBD1 | TRBJ1-1 | TRBV28 | . | CASSNSGGRSEAFF | TGTGCCAGCAGTAATTCAGGGGGCCGGAGTGAAGCTTTCTTT
TRBD1 | TRBJ1-3 | TRBV30 | . | CAWSVRGTGEGTIYF | TGTGCCTGGAGTGTACGGGGGACAGGGGAGGGCACCATATATTTT
TRBD1 | TRBJ2-5 | TRBV7-9 | . | CASSSRDRGPGETQYF | TGTGCCAGCAGCTCGCGGGACAGGGGGCCGGGGGAGACCCAGTACTTC
TRBD2 | TRBJ2-1 | TRBV27 | . | CASSLSGEGTRDEQFF | TGTGCCAGCAGTTTGTCAGGGGAGGGGACTAGGGATGAGCAGTTCTTC
. | TRBJ1-1 | TRBV5-6 | few | CASSLWHITEAFF | TGTGCCAGCAGCTTGTGGCATATCACTGAAGCTTTCTTT
TRBD1 | TRBJ1-2 | TRBV5-1 | few | CASSLEGQGYGYTF | TGCGCCAGCAGCTTGGAGGGACAGGGGTATGGCTACACCTTC
TRBD1 | TRBJ1-3 | TRBV19 | . | CASHGQGSNGNTIYF | TGTGCCAGTCATGGACAGGGGTCAAATGGAAACACCATATATTTT
. | TRBJ1-1 | TRBV28 | once | CASSSPHRQEEQAFF | TGTGCCAGCAGTTCGCCCCATCGGCAGGAAGAGCAAGCTTTCTTT
. | TRBJ1-1 | TRBV5-4 | . | CASSPGGGSGINTEAFF | TGTGCCAGCAGCCCAGGTGGAGGGTCGGGGATTAACACTGAAGCTTTCTTT
. | TRBJ2-1 | TRBV5-1 | few | CASSLEEVGINEQFF | TGCGCCAGCAGCTTGGAGGAGGTTGGAATCAATGAGCAGTTCTTC
TRBD1 | TRBJ2-2 | TRBV27 | . | CASIGTENTGELFF | TGTGCCAGCATCGGGACAGAGAACACCGGGGAGCTGTTTTTT
. | TRBJ1-5 | TRBV4-1 | . | CASSQPTGNQPQHF | TGCGCCAGCAGCCAACCGACAGGAAATCAGCCCCAGCATTTT
. | TRBJ1-1 | TRBV19 | . | CASNAVSSGTEAFF | TGTGCCAGTAACGCAGTTTCAAGCGGCACTGAAGCTTTCTTT
. | TRBJ1-5 | TRBV27 | . | CASSVFGPGQPQHF | TGTGCCAGCAGTGTCTTTGGGCCTGGCCAGCCCCAGCATTTT
TRBD2 | TRBJ2-3 | TRBV4-1 | . | CASSLPTSGLPTDTQYF | TGCGCCAGCAGCCTGCCCACTAGCGGACTCCCCACAGATACGCAGTATTTT
TRBD1 | TRBJ2-7 | TRBV7-8 | . | CASSLVRQGENGEQYF | TGTGCCAGCAGCTTAGTTCGACAGGGAGAAAACGGCGAGCAGTACTTC
TRBD2 | TRBJ2-7 | TRBV5-1 | . | CASSLGEGSEQYF | TGCGCCAGCAGCTTAGGGGAGGGAAGCGAGCAGTACTTC
TRBD2 | TRBJ2-1 | TRBV5-6 | . | CASSNDLAGVFNEQFF | TGTGCCAGCAGCAACGATCTAGCGGGAGTGTTTAATGAGCAGTTCTTC
TRBD2 | TRBJ2-3 | TRBV9 | . | CASSYSGGGTDTQYF | TGTGCCAGCAGTTATAGTGGGGGGGGCACAGATACGCAGTATTTT
. | TRBJ1-1 | TRBV5-6 | few | CASSTRTPSPEAFF | TGTGCCAGCAGCACCCGAACACCAAGTCCTGAAGCTTTCTTT
TRBD1 | TRBJ2-7 | TRBV13 | . | CASSEGTGGSYEQYF | TGTGCCAGCAGCGAGGGGACAGGGGGCTCCTACGAGCAGTACTTC
TRBD2 | TRBJ2-1 | TRBV28 | once | CASAQPGLNNNEQFF | TGTGCCAGCGCCCAGCCGGGACTAAACAACAATGAGCAGTTCTTC
TRBD1 | TRBJ1-1 | TRBV2 | . | CASSTGGWNTEAFF | TGTGCCAGCAGTACAGGGGGCTGGAACACTGAAGCTTTCTTT
. | TRBJ2-7 | TRBV5-6 | . | CASSPRTSYEQYF | TGTGCCAGCAGCCCCAGAACTAGTTACGAGCAGTACTTC
. | TRBJ2-1 | TRBV11-2 | . | CASSSVAISGRDEQFF | TGTGCCAGCAGCTCAGTGGCTATTAGCGGCCGGGATGAGCAGTTCTTC
TRBD1 | TRBJ2-7 | TRBV14 | few | CASSQEAWGQLHEQYF | TGTGCCAGCAGCCAAGAGGCCTGGGGACAGCTCCACGAGCAGTACTTC
. | TRBJ1-2 | TRBV21-1 | once | CASSSEAVTNYGYTF | TGTGCCAGCAGCTCTGAGGCAGTCACTAACTATGGCTACACCTTC